These 21 T cell receptor beta chains share one sample of origin, sequenced in a study of vaccination effects on CD4 cells after COVID-19. No antigen has been identified for these receptors. Expansion with viral peptide pools was applied to antigen-specific CD4+ T cells by the ViraFEST assay prior to sequencing. Upon completion of around eleven days in culture, CD4+ T cells were isolated. People in the vaccine group had not been infected with SARS-CoV-2 before, and their nucleocapsid antibodies were negative. The protocol was immunoSEQ multiplex PCR, while the TCRdb copy is restricted to in-frame clones and leaves out a portion. The data contain about 70,000 clones, about 80% of them singletons. Source: CD4+ T cells from PBMCs cultured with SARS-CoV-2 spike peptides, taken before COVID-19 vaccination. All receptors derive from a human donor who received a COVID-19 vaccine.

V gene TRBV27 combines with J gene TRBJ1-5; no definite D call. V dropped 5 bases and J dropped 7 bases, with 12 bases sitting between them. The V gene's germline CDR1 is MNHEY and CDR2 SMNVEV (reference sequence). There are 13 residues in the CDR3. The CDR3 sequence is CASSLGRGQPQHF. CDR3 sequence (DNA): TGTGCCAGCAGTCTAGGGAGAGGCCAGCCCCAGCATTTT.

The count of this clone is one. The rearrangement uses TRBV7-9 and TRBJ2-4; D gene uncertain. Germline V lookup: CDR1 SEHNR, CDR2 FQNEAQ (reference sequence). Trimming shortened V by 1 base and J by 6 bases, and 4 bases separated the two germline ends. The length of the CDR3 is 12 residues. CDR3 amino acids: CASSLDVNIQYF. CDR3 DNA: TGTGCCAGCAGCTTAGACGTAAACATTCAGTACTTC.

This rearrangement joins TRBV7-2 to TRBJ1-1; no reliable D call. In germline, CDR1 is SGHTA, CDR2 FQGNSA. Trimming took off 3 bases at V and 0 bases at J, with 8 bases between the two ends. The CDR3 is 14 residues long. The chain's CDR3 is CASSLDGMNTEAFF. The DNA for the CDR3 is TGTGCCAGCAGCTTGGACGGCATGAACACTGAAGCTTTCTTT.

This rearrangement joins TRBV7-9 to TRBJ2-5; a possible D gene is TRBD1 (6 bases). The CDR3 is 13 amino acids. Trimming stripped 4 bases from V and 1 base from J, with 7 bases between. Germline loops: CDR1 SEHNR, CDR2 FQNEAQ (reference sequence). CDR3 coding DNA: TGTGCCAGCAGCTGGGACACCCAAGAGACCCAGTACTTC. Protein sequence: CASSWDTQETQYF.

This chain joins TRBV6-6 and TRBJ2-2; perhaps TRBD1 as D (7 bases). V was pared by 7 bases and J by 7 bases, with 19 bases between. Germline CDR1 reads MNHNY; CDR2 reads SVGAGI (reference sequence). The CDR3 runs 15 residues. The CDR3 spells CASTSVPGGLGELFF. The CDR3 coding sequence is TGTGCCAGCACCAGCGTGCCAGGGGGGCTCGGGGAGCTGTTTTTT.

The chain has TRBV18 and TRBJ1-4; 7 bases align to TRBD1. The CDR3 contains 13 residues. CDR1 is KGHSH, CDR2 LQKENI, per germline. Unmatched junction bases numbered 0, after V lost 3 bases and J lost 5 bases. The DNA for the CDR3 is TGTGCCAGCTCACCGGGACAGAATGAAAAACTGTTTTTT. Its translation: CASSPGQNEKLFF.

The rearrangement uses TRBV5-4 and TRBJ2-1; 8 positions agree with TRBD2. Germline V gene sequence: CDR1 SGHNT, CDR2 YYREEE (reference sequence). Losses at the gene ends were 5 bases for V and 2 bases for J; bases not matched to a gene: 9. The CDR3 is made up of 16 amino acids. The DNA for the CDR3 is TGTGCCAGCAGATTGAGGCGGGGGGAAGCCTACAATGAGCAGTTCTTC. Protein product: CASRLRRGEAYNEQFF.

This chain uses TRBV6-2 or TRBV6-3 with TRBJ2-7; TRBD1 agrees at 7 bases. CDR1 and CDR2 from the germline V gene are MNHEY and SVGEGT. The CDR3 has 16 residues. After removal of 2 bases from V and 0 bases from J, the junction contained 7 bases not matched to a gene. The CDR3 spells CASSYNDRVYSYEQYV. CDR3 nucleotide sequence: TGTGCCAGCAGTTACAACGACAGGGTATACTCCTACGAGCAGTACGTC.

V gene TRBV5-1 combines with J gene TRBJ2-1; D not certain. Germline lookup yields CDR1 SGHRS and CDR2 YFSETQ. CDR3 length equals 14 residues. V gave up 1 base and J gave up 6 bases, with 11 bases separating them. DNA of the CDR3: TGCGCCAGCAGCTTGACGGTACTCAGCAATGAGCAGTTCTTC. This translates into CASSLTVLSNEQFF.

This clone was seen a handful of times. This chain joins TRBV4-2 and TRBJ1-2; 11 bases map to TRBD1. The trim removed 0 bases at V and 7 bases at J, leaving 4 bases unmatched. Germline CDR1 is LGHNA and CDR2 is YNFKEQ. The CDR3 loop spans 15 amino acids. The chain's CDR3 is CASSQEGTGGSGYTF. The CDR3, as DNA: TGTGCCAGCAGCCAAGAGGGGACAGGGGGGTCTGGCTACACCTTC.

The chain carries TRBV5-5 and TRBJ2-7; TRBD1 might be the D (5 bases). Germline V gene lookup returns CDR1 SGHKS and CDR2 YYEKEE (reference sequence). The CDR3 spans 14 residues. Deletions cut 5 bases from V and 5 bases from J, with 17 bases between. The CDR3 spells CASRIGHLVHEQYV. The CDR3 coding sequence is TGTGCCAGCAGAATTGGACATCTGGTCCACGAGCAGTACGTC.

The CDR3 DNA reads as TGTGCCACCAGTGATTCGGGTCTGTGGGCTAGCACAGATACGCAGTATTTT. Protein: CATSDSGLWASTDTQYF. The rearrangement joins TRBV24-1 to TRBJ2-3; D is ambiguous. Looked up from germline, CDR1 is KGHDR and CDR2 is SFDVKD. CDR3 length: 17 residues. V was trimmed by 2 bases and J by 0 bases, leaving 14 bases between them.

The CDR3, as DNA: TGTGCCACCGGGCCCTACAATCAGCCCCAGCATTTT. Encoded protein: CATGPYNQPQHF. The rearrangement links TRBV15 to TRBJ1-5; D unclear. V lost 8 bases, J lost 3 bases, and 8 bases lay in between. The CDR3 runs 12 residues. In germline, CDR1 is LNHNV, CDR2 YYDKDF (reference sequence).

V usage is TRBV7-2 and J usage is TRBJ2-2; 7 bases map to TRBD2. The CDR3 is 15 residues long. V was clipped by 2 bases and J by 4 bases; unmatched bases: 4. Germline loops: CDR1 SGHTA, CDR2 FQGNSA. As DNA, the CDR3 is TGTGCCAGCAGCTTATTTCTAGCGGTCACCGGGGAGCTGTTTTTT. This translates into CASSLFLAVTGELFF. The full variable domain, rest sourced from reference TRBV7-2 and TRBJ2-2, is GAGVSQSPSNKVTEKGKDVELRCDPISGHTALYWYRQSLGQGLEFLIYFQGNSAPDKSGLPSDRFSAERTGGSVSTLTIQRTQQEDSAVYLCASSLFLAVTGELFFGEGSRLTVL.

This chain connects TRBV7-3 to TRBJ1-2; TRBD1 matches 8 bases. Germline assignment: CDR1 SGHTA and CDR2 FQGTGA. Trimming cost V 6 bases and J 8 bases; bases outside gene matches: 8. This CDR3 is 13 amino acids long. This chain's CDR3 is CASSPGGTRGYTF. DNA for the CDR3: TGTGCCAGCAGTCCAGGGGGCACGAGAGGCTACACCTTC.

V usage is TRBV6-5 and J usage is TRBJ2-5, with TRBD1 identical over 7 bases. In germline, CDR1 is MNHEY, CDR2 SVGAGI. With 7 bases clipped from V and 5 bases from J, the junction kept 10 bases outside the gene matches. This CDR3 comprises 14 residues. CDR3: CASKHRGALETQYF. The CDR3 nucleotides are TGTGCCAGCAAACACAGGGGCGCATTGGAGACCCAGTACTTC.

The chain is built from TRBV27 and TRBJ1-5; no clear D. The CDR3 totals 13 residues. Trimming removed 3 bases from V and 5 bases from J, with 8 bases in between. Per germline, CDR1 MNHEY and CDR2 SMNVEV (reference sequence). CDR3 residues: CASSFSEDQPQHF. In DNA, the CDR3 is TGTGCCAGCAGTTTTTCCGAAGATCAGCCCCAGCATTTT.

This clone was observed a single time. The chain uses TRBV2 and TRBJ2-6; weak D call: TRBD1 (6 bases). The ends were cut back, 6 bases at V and 3 bases at J, with 9 bases in the middle. This CDR3 has 14 amino acids. The germline V gene encodes CDR1 SNHLY and CDR2 FYNNEI. The DNA for the CDR3 is TGTGCCAGCAGAAAGGGGGATGGGGCCAACGTCCTGACTTTC. Translated, it gives CASRKGDGANVLTF.

The chain combines TRBV11-2 with TRBJ2-3; D gene ambiguous. The CDR3 extends over 11 amino acids. Germline-derived CDR1 and CDR2 are SGHAT and FQNNGV. V was trimmed by 7 bases and J by 0 bases, leaving 2 bases between them. CDR3 amino acids: CASTSTDTQYF. DNA of the CDR3: TGTGCCAGCACCAGCACAGATACGCAGTATTTT. Variable domain in full (rest from reference TRBV11-2 and TRBJ2-3): EAGVAQSPRYKIIEKRQSVAFWCNPISGHATLYWYQQILGQGPKLLIQFQNNGVVDDSQLPKDRFSAERLKGVDSTLKIQPAKLEDSAVYLCASTSTDTQYFGPGTRLTVL.

The chain is built from TRBV21-1 and TRBJ2-1; the table gives TRBD1 as D, unverified against the DNA. TRBV21-1 is shown as a pseudogene. The CDR3 sequence is 16 residues long. The CDR3 DNA follows: TGTGCCAGCAGCAAAGGCAAGGACAGGGCCCACAATGAGCAGTTCTTC. It is translated as CASSKGKDRAHNEQFF.

The chain has TRBV10-3 and TRBJ2-7; D might be TRBD2 (5 bases). Trimming removed 0 bases from V and 5 bases from J, with 20 bases in between. CDR3 length equals 17 residues. CDR1 ENHRY and CDR2 SYGVKD come from the germline V gene. Here the CDR3 reads CAISESLQTGKEDEQYV. In DNA, the CDR3 is TGTGCCATCAGTGAGTCATTGCAAACCGGGAAAGAGGACGAGCAGTACGTC.